Below, 21 T cell receptor beta chains from the same sample are listed, as sequenced in a study of cytomegalovirus exposure and HLA in healthy donors. With 60 Vbeta and 13 Jbeta primers, the PCR was carried out. Sequencing was performed with immunoSEQ multiplex PCR; in TCRdb, only in-frame clones are kept and a portion is missing. The repertoire consists of 50,000 to 75,000 clones, with 80% occurring once and the leading ten covering approximately 3.9%. Sequencing was done on a sample of PBMCs. These receptors were taken from a middle-aged woman in good health and CMV-seronegative.

The chain links TRBV11-2 to TRBJ2-3; D remains unclear. Germline V gene data show CDR1 as SGHAT and CDR2 as FQNNGV. The length of the CDR3 is 12 residues. V was cut by 11 bases and J by 6 bases, with 15 bases left in between. CDR3 nucleotides: TGTGCCGAGGTTATTGGTAGCGATACGCAGTATTTT. Translating gives CAEVIGSDTQYF.

This sequence joins TRBV30 and TRBJ2-6; 7 bases map to TRBD1. The J segment lost 2 bases and the V segment lost 2 bases, leaving 12 bases of the junction unmatched. The CDR3 spans 18 residues. CDR1 is GTSNPN, CDR2 SVGIG, per germline (reference sequence). The CDR3: CAWSSGATTGTGANVLTF. CDR3 bases: TGTGCCTGGAGTTCTGGGGCCACGACAGGGACTGGGGCCAACGTCCTGACTTTC. Full variable domain (remainder filled in from reference TRBV30 and TRBJ2-6): SQTIHQWPATLVQPVGSPLSLECTVEGTSNPNLYWYRQAAGRGLQLLFYSVGIGQISSEVPQNLSASRPQDRQFILSSKKLLLSDSGFYLCAWSSGATTGTGANVLTFGAGSRLTVL.

V usage is TRBV6-5 and J usage is TRBJ2-4; 9 bases are shared with TRBD2. The ends lost 2 bases at V and 10 bases at J; junction bases unmatched: 9. Germline values: CDR1 MNHEY, CDR2 SVGAGI. The CDR3 has 15 residues. This CDR3 reads CASSYASGAKGIQYF. The CDR3 bases are TGTGCCAGCAGTTACGCTAGCGGGGCAAAAGGAATTCAGTACTTC.

The chain employs TRBV18 and TRBJ2-3; the D is unclear. This CDR3 is 16 amino acids long. V was shortened by 0 bases and J by 3 bases, with 13 bases between the two germline ends. CDR1 and CDR2 (germline): KGHSH, LQKENI. The CDR3 reads CASSPPWAGLTDTQYF. CDR3 sequence (DNA): TGTGCCAGCTCACCACCCTGGGCAGGTTTAACAGATACGCAGTATTTT.

The V gene is TRBV6-6, the J gene TRBJ2-1; D possibly corresponds to TRBD1 (6 bases). This CDR3 has 15 amino acids. The germline gives CDR1 MNHNY, CDR2 SVGAGI (reference sequence). The ends were cut back, 4 bases at V and 1 base at J, with 11 bases in the middle. In DNA, the CDR3 is TGTGCCAGCAGTTTACAAGGGGGTTCCTACAATGAGCAGTTCTTC. The encoded protein is CASSLQGGSYNEQFF.

The V call is TRBV19, the J call TRBJ1-5; 7 bases agree with TRBD1. In germline, CDR1 is LNHDA, CDR2 SQIVND (reference sequence). J gave up 2 bases and V 7 bases, and 5 bases lay outside the gene matches. CDR3 size: 14 residues. The CDR3 nucleotides are TGTGCCAGTAATCAGCAGGGGGGCAATCAGCCCCAGCATTTT. Translated, it gives CASNQQGGNQPQHF.

With regard to this clone: Germline is not matched at one junction end, which may reflect a read error. V usage is TRBV5-8 and J usage is TRBJ2-5, with a tentative D call TRBD1 (6 bases). Per germline, CDR1 SGHTS and CDR2 YDEGEE. The CDR3 spans 15 residues. The CDR3 coding sequence is TGTGCCAGCAGCTTGGTTGGGGGCAACCAAGAGACCCGGTACTTC. Amino acids: CASSLVGGNQETRYF.

The rearrangement uses TRBV27 and TRBJ1-2; 8 nucleotides line up with TRBD1. Trimming cost V 1 base and J 6 bases; bases outside gene matches: 7. This CDR3 has 15 amino acids. Germline CDR1 reads MNHEY; CDR2 reads SMNVEV (reference sequence). DNA of the CDR3: TGTGCCAGCAGTTTATATCGGACAGGGCAGGATGGCTACACCTTC. It yields the protein CASSLYRTGQDGYTF.

The chain recombines TRBV19 with TRBJ1-5; the D is unclear. The CDR3 sequence is 14 residues long. V shed 5 bases and J shed 2 bases, with 10 bases lying between them. CDR1 and CDR2 from the germline V gene are LNHDA and SQIVND (reference sequence). The CDR3 nucleotides are TGTGCCAGTAGTTCAGGCTCGGGCAATCAGCCCCAGCATTTT. Protein: CASSSGSGNQPQHF.

The J gene is TRBJ2-2, the V gene TRBV4-1; no clear D gene. V was shortened by 2 bases and J by 3 bases, with 4 bases between the two germline ends. Germline CDR1 and CDR2: MGHRA and YSYEKL. The CDR3 loop spans 13 amino acids. Here the CDR3 DNA reads TGCGCCAGCAGCCAAACGGACACCGGGGAGCTGTTTTTT. Its translation: CASSQTDTGELFF.

The J gene is TRBJ2-7, the V gene TRBV6-6, with TRBD1 matching over 9 bases. Looked up from germline, CDR1 is MNHNY and CDR2 is SVGAGI (reference sequence). The CDR3 contains 15 residues. J was trimmed by 3 bases and V by 0 bases; bases with no gene match: 3. The CDR3 protein is CASSYSTGGVYEQYF. In DNA, the CDR3 is TGTGCCAGCAGTTACTCGACAGGGGGAGTCTACGAGCAGTACTTC.

Here the CDR3 reads CASSPPGTGVGNEQFF. DNA of the CDR3: TGTGCCAGCTCACCACCCGGGACAGGGGTTGGCAATGAGCAGTTCTTC. V is TRBV18 and J is TRBJ2-1; 10 bases are a match to TRBD1. The J segment lost 6 bases and the V segment lost 0 bases, leaving 5 bases of the junction unmatched. The length of the CDR3 is 16 residues. CDR1 and CDR2 (germline): KGHSH, LQKENI.

The chain links TRBV29-1 to TRBJ2-3; D may be TRBD2 (5 bases). The CDR3 is 13 amino acids. CDR1 SQVTM and CDR2 ANQGSEA come from the germline V gene. The V end was cut by 1 base, the J end by 4 bases, with 9 bases between. The chain's CDR3 is CSVEGGSADTQYF. CDR3 bases: TGCAGCGTTGAAGGAGGGTCAGCAGATACGCAGTATTTT.

This chain connects TRBV7-6 to TRBJ2-1; D gene unclear. The V end was cut by 1 base, the J end by 0 bases, with 10 bases between. This CDR3 is 16 amino acids long. Germline assignment: CDR1 SGHVS and CDR2 FNYEAQ. The CDR3 region is CASSLVGGVSYNEQFF. Here the CDR3 DNA reads TGTGCCAGCAGCTTAGTCGGCGGAGTCTCCTACAATGAGCAGTTCTTC.

The rearrangement links TRBV27 to TRBJ2-2; 12 bases fit TRBD2. CDR1 is MNHEY, CDR2 SMNVEV, per germline (reference sequence). The V segment lost 7 bases and the J segment 4 bases; nucleotides outside the gene matches: 7. The CDR3 loop spans 16 amino acids. CDR3 loop: CASTLAGGLTTGELFF. The CDR3 DNA reads as TGTGCCAGCACCCTAGCGGGAGGGCTGACCACCGGGGAGCTGTTTTTT.

The chain is built from TRBV2 and TRBJ2-5; D remains ambiguous. Germline loops: CDR1 SNHLY, CDR2 FYNNEI. The ends were cut back, 5 bases at V and 1 base at J, with 8 bases in the middle. CDR3 length: 13 amino acids. CDR3 amino acids: CASSIDTQETQYF. CDR3 nucleotide sequence: TGTGCCAGCAGTATAGACACCCAAGAGACCCAGTACTTC.

V and J are TRBV11-3 and TRBJ2-3; D uncertain. This CDR3 is built from 11 residues. The germline V and J ends were trimmed by 8 bases and 5 bases, with 8 bases remaining between them. In germline, CDR1 is SGHNT, CDR2 YENEEA. The CDR3 sequence is CASASRDTQYF. The DNA for the CDR3 is TGTGCCAGCGCAAGCCGAGATACGCAGTATTTT.

The V and J genes are TRBV5-1 and TRBJ1-4; tentative D call: TRBD1 (5 bases). V gave up 4 bases and J gave up 3 bases, with 10 bases separating them. The CDR3 spans 14 residues. Germline V CDR1 and CDR2: SGHRS, YFSETQ. CDR3 DNA: TGCGCCAGCAGCCCAGGGCCACCTAATGAAAAACTGTTTTTT. Its translation is CASSPGPPNEKLFF.

The chain joins TRBV27 to TRBJ2-6; D perhaps matches TRBD2 (5 bases). This CDR3 is built from 15 residues. The V end was cut by 4 bases, the J end by 3 bases, with 10 bases between. The germline gives CDR1 MNHEY, CDR2 SMNVEV (reference sequence). The CDR3 DNA follows: TGTGCCAGCAGTTCATACGGAGGTGGGGCCAACGTCCTGACTTTC. Amino acid sequence: CASSSYGGGANVLTF.

The chain combines TRBV28 with TRBJ2-3; 7 bases line up with TRBD2. J was trimmed by 1 base and V by 8 bases; bases with no gene match: 12. The CDR3 is made up of 16 amino acids. Germline CDR1 MDHEN, CDR2 SYDVKM. The CDR3 region is CASRSERGGGTDTQYF. The CDR3 bases are TGTGCCAGCCGTAGCGAAAGGGGAGGGGGCACAGATACGCAGTATTTT.

This sequence joins TRBV18 and TRBJ1-5; the D gene is possibly TRBD1 (6 bases). The CDR3 is 15 residues long. V lost 0 bases and J 3 bases, leaving 9 bases between the germline ends. Germline V gene data show CDR1 as KGHSH and CDR2 as LQKENI. This chain's CDR3 is CASSPPDRPNQPQHF. The CDR3 bases are TGTGCCAGCTCACCACCGGACAGACCCAATCAGCCCCAGCATTTT.